Shown below are 18 T cell receptor beta chains from a single sample sequenced in a study of blood T cell repertoires in COVID-19. TCRdb keeps only in-frame clones here, not all; method: immunoSEQ multiplex PCR. The sample shows some 150,000 clones, roughly 87% of them seen only once. Sequencing was performed on peripheral blood. These receptors were collected from a woman in her forties or fifties with acute or convalescent COVID-19.

The chain uses TRBV24-1 and TRBJ2-7; a weak D match, TRBD1 (5 bases). V was cut by 0 bases and J by 2 bases, with 19 bases left in between. CDR1 and CDR2 (germline): KGHDR, SFDVKD. This CDR3 contains 18 residues. The CDR3 spells CATSDLHFCRDDAYEQYF. The CDR3 DNA is TGTGCCACCAGTGATTTGCATTTTTGCAGGGATGATGCCTACGAGCAGTACTTC.

V usage is TRBV7-9 and J usage is TRBJ1-2, with 8 bases that match TRBD1. The trim removed 5 bases at V and 8 bases at J, leaving 10 bases unmatched. The CDR3 is 14 residues long. In germline, CDR1 is SEHNR, CDR2 FQNEAQ (reference sequence). CDR3 amino acids: CASSPQTGERGYTF. CDR3 nucleotides: TGTGCCAGCAGCCCCCAGACAGGGGAGCGAGGCTACACCTTC.

This clone has only a few counts. This chain connects TRBV6-2 or TRBV6-3 to TRBJ1-1, with D perhaps matching TRBD1 (5 bases). V dropped 2 bases and J dropped 0 bases, with 19 bases sitting between them. Germline CDR1 MNHEY, CDR2 SVGEGT. The length of the CDR3 is 18 residues. CDR3 coding DNA: TGTGCCAGCAGTTACCTTCAGGGATGGGATGACATGAACACTGAAGCTTTCTTT. It specifies CASSYLQGWDDMNTEAFF.

A single count supports this clone. The V and J genes are TRBV30 and TRBJ2-7, with TRBD2 matching 8 bases. CDR1 is GTSNPN and CDR2 is SVGIG in the germline V gene (reference sequence). Trimming at V came to 2 bases and at J to 5 bases, leaving 8 bases not matched to a gene. The length of the CDR3 is 14 residues. CDR3 nucleotides: TGTGCCTGGAGTTACCCCGGGGGGGGCGACGAGCAGTACTTC. This encodes CAWSYPGGGDEQYF.

The genes are TRBV7-6 and TRBJ2-5, with D perhaps TRBD2 (5 bases). The V end lost 0 bases, the J end lost 2 bases, and 10 bases lay between the germline ends. This CDR3 contains 15 residues. Germline CDR1 SGHVS, CDR2 FNYEAQ. The CDR3 spells CASSLAFGVQETQYF. CDR3 bases: TGTGCCAGCAGCTTAGCGTTCGGGGTACAAGAGACCCAGTACTTC.

This clone was recorded only once. V is TRBV6-5 and J is TRBJ1-2; D perhaps matches TRBD1 (5 bases). Germline V gives CDR1 MNHEY, CDR2 SVGAGI. Trimming cost V 6 bases and J 1 base, with 15 bases left between them. CDR3 size: 15 residues. The CDR3 here is CASRTYTGGNYGYTF. CDR3 DNA: TGTGCCAGCAGAACGTACACCGGGGGTAACTATGGCTACACCTTC.

The genes are TRBV7-2 and TRBJ1-2; 8 nucleotides align to TRBD1. Per germline, CDR1 SGHTA and CDR2 FQGNSA. V was pared by 8 bases and J by 2 bases, with 4 bases of the junction left unmatched. The CDR3 runs 13 residues. CDR3 protein: CASDRGPNYGYTF. The CDR3 region has the DNA TGTGCCAGCGACAGGGGACCGAACTATGGCTACACCTTC.

This rearrangement joins TRBV5-1 to TRBJ1-1, with D unclear. V lost 2 bases to trimming and J lost 4 bases, with 12 bases between them. This CDR3 region has 14 residues. Germline CDR1 is SGHRS and CDR2 is YFSETQ. The CDR3 sequence is CASSFSGIGTEAFF. The CDR3 DNA reads TGCGCCAGCAGCTTTAGCGGGATCGGCACTGAAGCTTTCTTT. Looking up the rest from reference TRBV5-1 and TRBJ1-1 gives the full variable domain: KAGVTQTPRYLIKTRGQQVTLSCSPISGHRSVSWYQQTPGQGLQFLFEYFSETQRNKGNFPGRFSGRQFSNSRSEMNVSTLELGDSALYLCASSFSGIGTEAFFGQGTRLTVV.

V gene TRBV19 combines with J gene TRBJ1-5; 8 nucleotides align to TRBD1. Germline V CDR1 and CDR2: LNHDA, SQIVND (reference sequence). CDR3 length equals 15 residues. J gave up 6 bases and V 2 bases, and 6 bases lay outside the gene matches. CDR3 amino acids: CASSIWGQASQPQHF. In DNA form, the CDR3 reads TGTGCCAGTAGTATATGGGGACAGGCTTCTCAGCCCCAGCATTTT.

This clone occurred a few times. The junction and the germline gene differ at one end; a read error may be behind it. Here the CDR3 DNA reads TGTGCCAGCAGTCTATCCAGGACAGCGTTCTATGGCTACACCTTC. Encoded protein: CASSLSRTAFYGYTF. The J gene is TRBJ1-2, the V gene TRBV27, with D perhaps TRBD1 (6 bases). This CDR3 is 15 amino acids long. Germline lookup yields CDR1 MNHEY and CDR2 SMNVEV (reference sequence).

This clone appeared a single time. The V call is TRBV24-1, the J call TRBJ1-2; D is unclear. The CDR3 consists of 15 residues. Germline V gene data show CDR1 as KGHDR and CDR2 as SFDVKD. V was trimmed by 3 bases and J by 4 bases, leaving 14 bases between them. The CDR3 spells CATSDPLDGIYGYTF. The CDR3 DNA is TGTGCCACCAGTGATCCTCTGGACGGGATCTATGGCTACACCTTC.

V usage is TRBV9 and J usage is TRBJ2-2, with D perhaps TRBD2 (6 bases). V was trimmed by 0 bases and J by 6 bases, leaving 6 bases between them. CDR1 and CDR2 (germline): SGDLS, YYNGEE. The CDR3 loop spans 13 amino acids. DNA for the CDR3: TGTGCCAGCAGCGTAGCTAGCGCCGGGGAGCTGTTTTTT. Its protein product is CASSVASAGELFF. Filled out from reference TRBV9 and TRBJ2-2, the complete variable domain reads DSGVTQTPKHLITATGQRVTLRCSPRSGDLSVYWYQQSLDQGLQFLIQYYNGEERAKGNILERFSAQQFPDLHSELNLSSLELGDSALYFCASSVASAGELFFGEGSRLTVL.

The V gene is TRBV30, the J gene TRBJ1-5; no firm D call. V was trimmed by 2 bases and J by 7 bases, leaving 15 bases between them. The CDR3 contains 14 residues. Germline CDR1 and CDR2: GTSNPN and SVGIG (reference sequence). CDR3 coding DNA: TGTGCCTGGAGTCCGCCGGACTTCCCCCAGCCCCAGCATTTT. Translation: CAWSPPDFPQPQHF. Filled out from reference TRBV30 and TRBJ1-5, the complete variable domain reads SQTIHQWPATLVQPVGSPLSLECTVEGTSNPNLYWYRQAAGRGLQLLFYSVGIGQISSEVPQNLSASRPQDRQFILSSKKLLLSDSGFYLCAWSPPDFPQPQHFGDGTRLSIL.

The rearrangement joins TRBV14 to TRBJ2-1; 8 bases map to TRBD2. V shed 1 base and J 5 bases; nucleotides not matched to a gene: 7. The CDR3 totals 16 residues. Germline V gene lookup returns CDR1 SGHDN and CDR2 FVKESK. The CDR3 sequence is CASSQVSGSFNNEQFF. The CDR3 nucleotides are TGTGCCAGCAGCCAAGTCAGCGGGAGTTTCAACAATGAGCAGTTCTTC.

The CDR3 region has the DNA TGTGCCAGTACCCATACGGGATCTGGGGCCAACGTCCTGACTTTC. Protein sequence: CASTHTGSGANVLTF. The gene calls are TRBV19 and TRBJ2-6, with D perhaps TRBD2 (5 bases). This CDR3 has 15 amino acids. Trimming shortened V by 7 bases and J by 1 base, and 11 bases separated the two germline ends. Germline V gene lookup returns CDR1 LNHDA and CDR2 SQIVND (reference sequence). The full variable domain, in which reference TRBV19 and TRBJ2-6 provide the parts outside the CDR3, is DGGITQSPKYLFRKEGQNVTLSCEQNLNHDAMYWYRQDPGQGLRLIYYSQIVNDFQKGDIAEGYSVSREKKESFPLTVTSAQKNPTAFYLCASTHTGSGANVLTFGAGSRLTVL.

DNA for the CDR3: TGTGCCAGTAGCAGAAATGCAGGGCCGGCCGGGGAGCTGTTTTTT. This sequence encodes CASSRNAGPAGELFF. The chain combines TRBV19 with TRBJ2-2; TRBD1 is a possible D gene (5 bases). CDR1 and CDR2 from the germline V gene are LNHDA and SQIVND (reference sequence). Trimming took off 6 bases at V and 6 bases at J, with 17 bases between the two ends. The CDR3 sequence is 15 residues long.

The chain joins TRBV18 to TRBJ2-7, with a possible D match to TRBD1 (6 bases). Trimming took off 6 bases at V and 7 bases at J, with 10 bases between the two ends. CDR1 and CDR2 (germline): KGHSH, LQKENI. The CDR3 spans 11 residues. The DNA of the CDR3 is TGTGCCAGCTCGCCAGGGGAGGAGCAGTACTTC. Protein sequence: CASSPGEEQYF. Using reference TRBV18 and TRBJ2-7 for the parts outside the CDR3, the full variable domain is NAGVMQNPRHLVRRRGQEARLRCSPMKGHSHVYWYRQLPEEGLKFMVYLQKENIIDESGMPKERFSAEFPKEGPSILRIQQVVRGDSAAYFCASSPGEEQYFGPGTRLTVT.

The chain uses TRBV19 and TRBJ1-4; D is perhaps TRBD1 (6 bases). Germline V gives CDR1 LNHDA, CDR2 SQIVND (reference sequence). Trimming took 8 bases from V and 6 from J, leaving 10 bases between them. This CDR3 spans 12 amino acids. CDR3 sequence reads: CASHKGDEKLFF. CDR3 DNA: TGTGCCAGTCATAAGGGGGATGAAAAACTGTTTTTT.